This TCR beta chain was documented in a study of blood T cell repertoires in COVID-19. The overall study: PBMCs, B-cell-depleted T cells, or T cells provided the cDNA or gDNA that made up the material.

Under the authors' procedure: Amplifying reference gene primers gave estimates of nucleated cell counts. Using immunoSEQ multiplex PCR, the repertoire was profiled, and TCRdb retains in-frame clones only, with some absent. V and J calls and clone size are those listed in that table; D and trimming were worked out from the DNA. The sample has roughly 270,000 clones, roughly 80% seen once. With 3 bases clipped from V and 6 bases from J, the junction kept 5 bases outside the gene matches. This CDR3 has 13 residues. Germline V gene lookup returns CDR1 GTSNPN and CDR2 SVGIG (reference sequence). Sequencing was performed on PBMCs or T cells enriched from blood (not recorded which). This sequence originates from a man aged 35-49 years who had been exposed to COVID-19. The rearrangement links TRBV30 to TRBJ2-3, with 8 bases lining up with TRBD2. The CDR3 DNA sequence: TGTGCCTGGAGGGGACTAGGCGCGGATACGCAGTATTTT. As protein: CAWRGLGADTQYF.